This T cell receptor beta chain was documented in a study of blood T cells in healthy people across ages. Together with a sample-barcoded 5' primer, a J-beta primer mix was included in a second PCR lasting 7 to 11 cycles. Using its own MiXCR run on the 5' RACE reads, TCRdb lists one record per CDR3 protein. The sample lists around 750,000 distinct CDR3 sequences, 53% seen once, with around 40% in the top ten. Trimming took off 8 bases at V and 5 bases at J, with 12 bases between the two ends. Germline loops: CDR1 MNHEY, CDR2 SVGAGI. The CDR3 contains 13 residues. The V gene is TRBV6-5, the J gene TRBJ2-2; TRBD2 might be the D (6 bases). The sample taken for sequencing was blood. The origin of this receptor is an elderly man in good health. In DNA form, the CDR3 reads TGTGCCAGCCGGGAGTGGGTTACCGGGGAGCTGTTTTTT. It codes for CASREWVTGELFF.